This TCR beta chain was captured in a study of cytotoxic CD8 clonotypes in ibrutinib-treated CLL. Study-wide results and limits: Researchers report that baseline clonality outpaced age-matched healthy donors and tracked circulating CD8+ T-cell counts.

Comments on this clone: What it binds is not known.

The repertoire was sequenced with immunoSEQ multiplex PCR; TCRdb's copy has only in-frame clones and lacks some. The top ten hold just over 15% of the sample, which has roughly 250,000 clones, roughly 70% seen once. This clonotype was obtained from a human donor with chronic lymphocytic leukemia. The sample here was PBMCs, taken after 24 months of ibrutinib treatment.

CDR3 sequence (DNA): TGTGCCAGCAGTTTATTGCAACCGGGACAGGGGCGCTTCTTCTCCTACGAGCAGTACTTC. The encoded protein is CASSLLQPGQGRFFSYEQYF. The chain uses TRBV27 and TRBJ2-7, with TRBD1 identical over 10 bases. Germline values: CDR1 MNHEY, CDR2 SMNVEV (reference sequence). With 1 base clipped from V and 0 bases from J, the junction kept 15 bases outside the gene matches. The CDR3 is made up of 20 amino acids.